What follows are 25 T cell receptor beta chains derived from one specimen sequenced in a study of blood T cell repertoires in COVID-19. Measured with immunoSEQ multiplex PCR; TCRdb has only the in-frame clones, and not every one. The sample lists roughly 160,000 clones, 90% occurring once. Sequencing was carried out using peripheral blood. The receptors were gathered from a man aged 50 to 60 with acute or convalescent COVID-19.

V gene TRBV9 combines with J gene TRBJ2-1; 12 bases fit TRBD2. The CDR3 spans 17 residues. V gave up 4 bases and J gave up 2 bases; unmatched junction bases: 7. Germline V lookup: CDR1 SGDLS, CDR2 YYNGEE. This chain's CDR3 is CASSLGLAGPPYNEQFF. CDR3 nucleotides: TGTGCCAGCAGCCTCGGACTAGCGGGACCCCCCTACAATGAGCAGTTCTTC.

The genes are TRBV7-2 and TRBJ2-5; 10 nucleotides agree with TRBD1. The CDR3 is made up of 14 amino acids. J lost 3 bases, V lost 5 bases, and 3 bases had no gene match. Germline V gene sequence: CDR1 SGHTA, CDR2 FQGNSA. CDR3 sequence reads: CASSLGQGEETQYF. CDR3 DNA: TGTGCCAGCAGCCTCGGACAGGGGGAAGAGACCCAGTACTTC.

The V call is TRBV15, the J call TRBJ2-5, with D tentatively TRBD2 (5 bases). The CDR3 extends over 12 amino acids. V dropped 6 bases and J dropped 5 bases, with 10 bases sitting between them. Germline V CDR1 and CDR2: LNHNV, YYDKDF (reference sequence). The CDR3 protein is CATSFEGETQYF. CDR3 DNA: TGTGCCACCAGTTTCGAGGGTGAGACCCAGTACTTC.

The rearrangement links TRBV7-2 to TRBJ1-5; a weak D match, TRBD1 (6 bases). Germline assignment: CDR1 SGHTA and CDR2 FQGNSA. The CDR3 runs to 16 residues. Between the trimmed V and J ends, which lost 4 bases and 2 bases, there was a span of 15 bases. Here the CDR3 DNA reads TGTGCCAGCAGCTCCACCCGGGGGGGGCGCAATCAGCCCCAGCATTTT. Its protein is CASSSTRGGRNQPQHF.

There are a few counts of this clone. The chain joins TRBV2 to TRBJ1-6; D ambiguous. Germline CDR1 is SNHLY and CDR2 is FYNNEI. This CDR3 has 14 residues. Trimming shortened V by 3 bases and J by 9 bases, and 12 bases separated the two germline ends. The CDR3 loop reads CASSEGRVGSPLHF. The CDR3 nucleotides read TGTGCCAGCAGTGAGGGGAGGGTTGGTTCACCCCTCCACTTT.

The J gene is TRBJ1-1, the V gene TRBV7-2; the D is unclear. Germline values: CDR1 SGHTA, CDR2 FQGNSA. The CDR3 is 15 residues long. Trimming removed 5 bases from V and 0 bases from J, with 13 bases in between. CDR3 bases: TGTGCCAGCAGCCCCAGCCCGACATTGAACACTGAAGCTTTCTTT. Translated: CASSPSPTLNTEAFF.

This chain uses TRBV7-8 with TRBJ1-5; D is uncertain. V lost 0 bases and J lost 3, with 9 bases in between. Germline CDR1 and CDR2: SGHVS and FQNEAQ. The CDR3 loop spans 15 amino acids. This CDR3 reads CASSLARGYNQPQHF. For the CDR3, the DNA is TGTGCCAGCAGCTTAGCTCGGGGATACAATCAGCCCCAGCATTTT.

The count of this clone is one. The CDR3 sequence is CASINSGPGYNEQFF. The CDR3 nucleotides read TGTGCCAGCATCAATAGCGGCCCTGGCTACAATGAGCAGTTCTTC. This chain joins TRBV7-6 and TRBJ2-1; D possibly corresponds to TRBD2 (6 bases). The germline V gene has CDR1 SGHVS and CDR2 FNYEAQ. The CDR3 runs 15 residues. Trimming cost V 7 bases and J 3 bases, with 16 bases left between them.

This clone turned up a few times. This chain joins TRBV10-2 and TRBJ1-2; D not resolved. Germline V gene data show CDR1 as WSHSY and CDR2 as SAAADI. Trimming pared 7 bases from V and 2 bases from J, leaving 8 bases between. The CDR3 runs 12 residues. The DNA for the CDR3 is TGCGCCAGCATGACGGGGAACTATGGCTACACCTTC. Residues: CASMTGNYGYTF.

The chain carries TRBV27 and TRBJ1-3; TRBD1 is a possible D gene (5 bases). The CDR3 is 16 residues long. Trimming removed 1 base from V and 0 bases from J, with 10 bases in between. Germline V gene data show CDR1 as MNHEY and CDR2 as SMNVEV (reference sequence). The CDR3, as DNA: TGTGCCAGCAGTTTATACGCAGGGAACTCTGGAAACACCATATATTTT. This gives the protein CASSLYAGNSGNTIYF.

The chain has TRBV4-1 and TRBJ1-2; D is undetermined. The CDR3 extends over 16 amino acids. V was cut by 3 bases and J by 5 bases, with 19 bases left in between. The germline V gene has CDR1 MGHRA and CDR2 YSYEKL. The DNA of the CDR3 is TGCGCCAGCAGCCAGGCGACCCTGACCGGGTTTTATGGCTACACCTTC. This translates into CASSQATLTGFYGYTF.

V is TRBV7-2 and J is TRBJ1-2; perhaps TRBD1 as D (5 bases). CDR1 and CDR2 (germline): SGHTA, FQGNSA. V was cut by 1 base and J by 0 bases, with 21 bases left in between. The CDR3 runs 19 residues. The CDR3: CASSLGLAARAQANYGYTF. Written as DNA, the CDR3 is TGTGCCAGCAGCTTAGGTCTGGCGGCCAGGGCTCAAGCTAACTATGGCTACACCTTC.

This clone was seen just once. This chain joins TRBV29-1 and TRBJ2-1, with 9 bases lining up with TRBD2. Losses at the gene ends were 1 base for V and 3 bases for J; bases not matched to a gene: 13. CDR1 is SQVTM and CDR2 is ANQGSEA in the germline V gene. The CDR3 has 18 residues. The CDR3 reads CSVEGVDGVAGDYNEQFF. In DNA form, the CDR3 reads TGCAGCGTTGAAGGGGTAGATGGGGTAGCGGGAGACTACAATGAGCAGTTCTTC.

The chain is built from TRBV27 and TRBJ2-7; weak D call: TRBD1 (6 bases). The CDR3 runs to 15 residues. CDR1 and CDR2 (germline): MNHEY, SMNVEV (reference sequence). V lost 0 bases to trimming and J lost 3 bases, with 12 bases between them. CDR3 nucleotide sequence: TGTGCCAGCAGTTTATCAAGCAACAGGGTCTACGAGCAGTACGTC. Protein: CASSLSSNRVYEQYV.

The chain is built from TRBV4-2 and TRBJ2-5; D is unresolved. The germline V gene has CDR1 LGHNA and CDR2 YNFKEQ. This CDR3 contains 14 residues. V lost 0 bases and J lost 4, with 9 bases in between. In DNA form, the CDR3 reads TGTGCCAGCAGCCAAGATGGAGCAACAGAGACCCAGTACTTC. This codes for CASSQDGATETQYF.

The chain has TRBV6-2 or TRBV6-3 and TRBJ2-3; D is possibly TRBD2 (5 bases). The germline gives CDR1 MNHEY, CDR2 SVGEGT. The CDR3 covers 14 residues. The V gene lost 4 bases and the J gene lost 3 bases, with 11 bases spanning the gap. The CDR3 sequence: CASSWTGSTDTQYF. Written as DNA, the CDR3 is TGTGCCAGCAGTTGGACGGGGAGTACAGATACGCAGTATTTT.

This CDR3 reads CASSFDRGFGNTIYF. In nucleotides, the CDR3 is TGCGCCAGCAGCTTCGACAGGGGGTTTGGAAACACCATATATTTT. The rearrangement links TRBV5-1 to TRBJ1-3; 9 nucleotides agree with TRBD1. The CDR3 consists of 15 residues. The germline V gene has CDR1 SGHRS and CDR2 YFSETQ. V lost 2 bases and J lost 3; bases outside the gene matches: 3.

CDR3 sequence reads: CASNPGQGFNEQYF. The DNA for the CDR3 is TGTGCCAGCAACCCGGGACAGGGCTTTAACGAGCAGTACTTC. The chain carries TRBV28 and TRBJ2-7; 9 bases are shared with TRBD1. The CDR3 has 14 residues. The ends lost 7 bases at V and 5 bases at J; junction bases unmatched: 9. CDR1 MDHEN and CDR2 SYDVKM come from the germline V gene.

The chain couples TRBV28 to TRBJ2-5; D may be TRBD2 (6 bases). CDR3 length equals 15 residues. Germline CDR1 and CDR2: MDHEN and SYDVKM. V was pared by 5 bases and J by 2 bases, with 15 bases between. The CDR3: CASSPPRGNQETQYF. The CDR3 DNA sequence: TGTGCCAGCAGTCCCCCCCGGGGGAATCAAGAGACCCAGTACTTC.

The rearrangement joins TRBV2 to TRBJ2-7; 8 nucleotides align to TRBD1. CDR3 length: 16 amino acids. The germline V gene encodes CDR1 SNHLY and CDR2 FYNNEI. V lost 6 bases, J lost 4 bases, and 14 bases stayed unmatched. The CDR3 nucleotides are TGTGCCAGCAGGGGCCCCGACAGGGGACCGATGTACGAGCAGTACTTC. Amino acid sequence: CASRGPDRGPMYEQYF.

The V gene is TRBV28, the J gene TRBJ2-7, with 8 bases lining up with TRBD1. Germline CDR1 MDHEN, CDR2 SYDVKM. After removal of 8 bases from V and 3 bases from J, the junction contained 3 bases not matched to a gene. The CDR3 length is 12 residues. The CDR3 coding sequence is TGTGCCAGCGGACAGGGTGACTACGAGCAGTACTTC. As protein: CASGQGDYEQYF.

The genes are TRBV27 and TRBJ2-1, with TRBD1 as a possible D gene (5 bases). V lost 5 bases, J lost 4 bases, and 9 bases lay in between. In germline, CDR1 is MNHEY, CDR2 SMNVEV (reference sequence). The CDR3 has 13 residues. The CDR3 region is CASSRDRYNEQFF. For the CDR3, the DNA is TGTGCCAGCAGTCGCGACAGATACAATGAGCAGTTCTTC.

The chain combines TRBV19 with TRBJ2-1; TRBD2 matches at 7 bases. The J segment lost 1 base and the V segment lost 5 bases, leaving 11 bases of the junction unmatched. This CDR3 spans 17 amino acids. Germline-derived CDR1 and CDR2 are LNHDA and SQIVND (reference sequence). The CDR3 DNA is TGTGCCAGTAGTCTGAGACTAGCACGTCGATCCTACAATGAGCAGTTCTTC. The encoded protein is CASSLRLARRSYNEQFF.

This clone was seen once. V and J are TRBV3-1 (or the pseudogene TRBV3-2) and TRBJ1-5, with D perhaps matching TRBD1 (5 bases). This CDR3 contains 15 residues. Trimming cost V 0 bases and J 11 bases, with 17 bases left between them. Germline-derived CDR1 and CDR2 are LGHDT and YNNKEL (reference sequence). CDR3 amino acids: CASSQDLEGVRTQHF. For the CDR3, the DNA is TGTGCCAGCAGCCAAGATTTGGAAGGGGTCCGTACCCAGCATTTT.

The chain joins TRBV11-1 to TRBJ2-1; 7 nucleotides agree with TRBD2. Germline trimming cut 6 bases from V and 12 bases from J; bases unmatched to any gene: 5. Germline V gene sequence: CDR1 SGHAT, CDR2 FQDESV (reference sequence). This CDR3 has 11 residues. CDR3 amino acids: CASSRGSRQFF. The DNA of the CDR3 is TGTGCCAGCAGTCGCGGGAGCAGGCAGTTCTTC.